This T cell receptor beta chain was profiled in a study of metastatic and nonmetastatic thyroid tumors. Across the study: Repertoire comparison spanned blood and tumor or nodule tissue of malignant and benign thyroid patients.

All patients were treatment-naive before thyroid surgery. Authors' methods: Construction of a distant-metastasis classifier for papillary thyroid cancer relied on CDR3 differences across clinicopathological groups. TCRdb re-analyzed the PCR reads using MiXCR. The V and J calls here are based on TCRdb, not the publication. This table has approximately 35,000 clones, 20% to 25% appearing once. The CDR3 spans 15 residues. CDR1 and CDR2 (germline): MNHNS, SASEGT. Trimming removed 4 bases at V and 2 bases at J, with 11 bases between. Sequencing used tumor tissue. This clonotype was obtained from a male donor with papillary thyroid cancer or a benign thyroid nodule (not recorded which). Some clones in this sample may be carry-over from other donors' samples. The V and J genes are TRBV6-1 and TRBJ2-2; D is unresolved. The CDR3 reads CASSVTGLNTGELFF. CDR3 coding DNA: TGTGCCAGCAGTGTGACTGGCCTAAACACCGGGGAGCTGTTTTTT.